These 3 T cell receptor beta chains were sequenced from one sample in a study of post-analysis software for immune sequencing data. Whole-study findings and limits: There were roughly 5 TRBV segments more frequent in patients than controls, and TRBV5-6, TRBV5-1 and TRBV20-1 were among them.

Their recognized antigens are unknown. Prepared libraries of TCR beta cDNA carried unique molecular identifiers. TCRdb reprocessed the PCR reads via MiXCR and lists one record per CDR3 protein. The sample includes about 400,000 distinct CDR3 sequences, around a third of them seen just once. Sequencing was carried out using blood. These TCRs come from a girl aged 10-17 years with multiple sclerosis.

As regards this clonotype: The junction does not match germline at one end; this may be a read error. The rearrangement uses TRBV7-3 and TRBJ2-1; weak D call: TRBD2 (5 bases). CDR1 is SGHTA, CDR2 FQGTGA, per germline. The CDR3 has 13 amino acids. The CDR3: CASNTGSYNEQFF. The CDR3 bases are TGTGCCAGCAACACGGGGTCCTACAACGAGCAGTTCTTC.

Worth noting for this clonotype: The junction does not match germline at one end; this may be a read error. The chain combines TRBV6-5 with TRBJ1-2; TRBD1 agrees at 8 bases. The CDR3 sequence is 20 residues long. Per the germline V gene, CDR1 is MNHEY and CDR2 is SVGAGI. The CDR3 DNA reads TGTACCAGCAGTTACTCGATCGGCCCCGGGACAGGTGAACCTAACTATGGCTACACCTTC. Its protein product is CTSSYSIGPGTGEPNYGYTF.

This clonotype showed up just a few times. The chain recombines TRBV4-1 with TRBJ1-4; D might be TRBD1 (6 bases). This CDR3 spans 15 amino acids. The germline CDR1 and CDR2 sequences are MGHRA and YSYEKL. V was cut by 4 bases and J by 3 bases, with 12 bases left in between. CDR3 DNA sequence: TGCGCCAGCAGCCGCCTAACAGGGTCTAATGAAAAACTGTTTTTT. As protein: CASSRLTGSNEKLFF.